One sample yielded the 13 T cell receptor beta chains listed below, sequenced in a study of blood T cell repertoires in COVID-19. Produced via immunoSEQ multiplex PCR; TCRdb's table is partial and in-frame only. The sample lists tens of thousands of clones, around 87% seen once, with 3% to 4.5% in the top ten. The sample was peripheral blood. The receptors shown here come from a man in his forties or fifties with COVID-19, enrolled during active disease.

Only a few counts were recorded for this clone. The rearrangement uses TRBV6-5 and TRBJ2-1, with a tentative D call TRBD2 (6 bases). With 6 bases removed from V and 5 bases from J, the gap between germline ends came to 14 bases. Germline loops: CDR1 MNHEY, CDR2 SVGAGI. The CDR3 extends over 14 amino acids. The CDR3 sequence: CASRGTGRNNEQFF. CDR3 DNA sequence: TGTGCCAGCAGGGGGACTGGCCGTAACAATGAGCAGTTCTTC.

The sample holds one count of this clone. V usage is TRBV19 and J usage is TRBJ1-1, with D uncertain. Germline CDR1 reads LNHDA; CDR2 reads SQIVND (reference sequence). CDR3 length: 14 residues. The V gene lost 6 bases and the J gene lost 1 base, with 12 bases spanning the gap. Here the CDR3 DNA reads TGTGCCAGTAGGAGGCTTGCACGGAACACTGAAGCTTTCTTT. Encoded protein: CASRRLARNTEAFF.

V and J are TRBV5-6 and TRBJ1-1, with D hard to call. CDR1 is SGHDT, CDR2 YYEEEE, per germline. V was trimmed by 4 bases and J by 4 bases, leaving 17 bases between them. The CDR3 spans 15 residues. The CDR3, as DNA: TGTGCCAGCAGCCTGTACGAGAGCGCTGGCACTGAAGCTTTCTTT. It codes for CASSLYESAGTEAFF. The full variable domain, its missing parts supplied by reference TRBV5-6 and TRBJ1-1, is DAGVTQSPTHLIKTRGQQVTLRCSPKSGHDTVSWYQQALGQGPQFIFQYYEEEERQRGNFPDRFSGHQFPNYSSELNVNALLLGDSALYLCASSLYESAGTEAFFGQGTRLTVV.

CDR3 in amino acids: CASSPRGTSGPTDTQYF. CDR3 bases: TGTGCCAGCAGTCCGCGGGGGACTAGCGGCCCCACAGATACGCAGTATTTT. This chain uses TRBV6-6 with TRBJ2-3, with 11 bases aligning to TRBD2. CDR3 length: 17 residues. With V trimmed by 5 bases and J by 2 bases, 9 bases remained unmatched. Germline CDR1 is MNHNY and CDR2 is SVGAGI (reference sequence).

CDR3 nucleotide sequence: TGCGCCAGCAGCCAAGAGGTGTTCGGTTTCAATCAGCCCCAGCATTTT. The encoded protein is CASSQEVFGFNQPQHF. The genes are TRBV4-1 and TRBJ1-5; no clear D. The CDR3 is 16 amino acids. Germline lookup yields CDR1 MGHRA and CDR2 YSYEKL. The ends were cut back, 0 bases at V and 3 bases at J, with 12 bases in the middle.

The chain employs TRBV3-1 (or the pseudogene TRBV3-2) and TRBJ1-3, with 8 bases lining up with TRBD1. V lost 4 bases and J lost 0; bases outside the gene matches: 14. CDR1 and CDR2 from the germline V gene are LGHDT and YNNKEL (reference sequence). The CDR3 is 19 residues long. CDR3 protein: CASSPPNTGTGFSGNTIYF. DNA of the CDR3: TGTGCCAGCAGCCCACCTAACACCGGGACAGGATTCTCTGGAAACACCATATATTTT.

The genes are TRBV6-6 and TRBJ1-1, with 10 nucleotides matching TRBD1. V lost 5 bases and J lost 5; bases outside the gene matches: 5. Germline CDR1 reads MNHNY; CDR2 reads SVGAGI (reference sequence). The length of the CDR3 is 14 residues. The CDR3 sequence: CASSRTGGGTEAFF. Here the CDR3 DNA reads TGTGCCAGCAGTAGGACAGGGGGAGGTACTGAAGCTTTCTTT.

The J gene is TRBJ2-2, the V gene TRBV5-4; perhaps TRBD1 as D (6 bases). This CDR3 is 15 amino acids long. Trimming removed 5 bases from V and 3 bases from J, with 14 bases in between. Germline lookup yields CDR1 SGHNT and CDR2 YYREEE (reference sequence). Here the CDR3 reads CASSLQGLDTGELFF. CDR3 DNA sequence: TGTGCCAGCAGTTTACAGGGCTTAGACACCGGGGAGCTGTTTTTT.

V and J are TRBV7-9 and TRBJ1-6, with D possibly matching TRBD1 (5 bases). This CDR3 is built from 14 residues. From germline, CDR1 is SEHNR and CDR2 FQNEAQ (reference sequence). V lost 5 bases and J lost 5, with 10 bases in between. In nucleotides, the CDR3 is TGTGCCAGCAGCCGGGGGGACGATAATTCACCCCTCCACTTT. Encoded protein: CASSRGDDNSPLHF.

The rearrangement uses TRBV2 and TRBJ2-3, with D tentatively TRBD2 (6 bases). The V gene's germline CDR1 is SNHLY and CDR2 FYNNEI. V was trimmed by 2 bases and J by 2 bases, leaving 11 bases between them. The CDR3 sequence is 15 residues long. CDR3 in amino acids: CASSEWGLTTDTQYF. CDR3 sequence (DNA): TGTGCCAGCAGTGAATGGGGACTTACCACAGATACGCAGTATTTT.

The V call is TRBV7-7, the J call TRBJ1-5; a possible D gene is TRBD1 (6 bases). The germline V gene encodes CDR1 SSHAT and CDR2 FNYEAQ (reference sequence). V gave up 5 bases and J gave up 1 base, with 27 bases separating them. This CDR3 comprises 20 residues. Here the CDR3 reads CASSRDDDTHWQGSNQPQHF. The CDR3 DNA sequence: TGTGCCAGCAGCCGAGATGATGATACCCATTGGCAGGGGAGCAATCAGCCCCAGCATTTT.

CDR3 amino acids: CASSLAGSDTIYF. CDR3 bases: TGTGCCAGCAGCTTGGCCGGTTCGGACACCATATATTTT. This chain links TRBV5-6 with TRBJ1-3; D is unresolved. There are 13 residues in the CDR3. V was cut by 0 bases and J by 8 bases, with 9 bases left in between. CDR1 is SGHDT, CDR2 YYEEEE, per germline.

The chain is built from TRBV24-1 and TRBJ1-1, with D possibly being TRBD1 (5 bases). This CDR3 is 14 amino acids long. Trimming shortened V by 2 bases and J by 3 bases, and 9 bases separated the two germline ends. The V gene's germline CDR1 is KGHDR and CDR2 SFDVKD. The CDR3 region is CATSDSFRDTEAFF. DNA for the CDR3: TGTGCCACCAGTGATTCGTTCAGGGACACTGAAGCTTTCTTT.